This T cell receptor beta chain was profiled in a study of blood T cell repertoires in COVID-19. Original processing methods: Estimated nucleated cell counts came from reference gene primer amplification. Sequenced by immunoSEQ multiplex PCR; TCRdb stores in-frame clones only, minus some. D and trimming were read from the DNA, whereas the V and J calls and clone size are those reported in that table. Here the sample spans approximately 260,000 clones, roughly 84% being singletons. Trimming removed 2 bases from V and 10 bases from J, with 21 bases in between. CDR3 length: 16 amino acids. Germline CDR1 MDHEN, CDR2 SYDVKM.

The chain links TRBV28 to TRBJ2-1; a weak D match, TRBD2 (5 bases). Sequenced sample: peripheral blood. This receptor was obtained from a middle-aged woman who had recovered from COVID-19. CDR3 sequence: CASSLVSGPMKEEQFF. The CDR3 region has the DNA TGTGCCAGCAGTTTAGTCAGCGGCCCCATGAAGGAAGAGCAGTTCTTC.